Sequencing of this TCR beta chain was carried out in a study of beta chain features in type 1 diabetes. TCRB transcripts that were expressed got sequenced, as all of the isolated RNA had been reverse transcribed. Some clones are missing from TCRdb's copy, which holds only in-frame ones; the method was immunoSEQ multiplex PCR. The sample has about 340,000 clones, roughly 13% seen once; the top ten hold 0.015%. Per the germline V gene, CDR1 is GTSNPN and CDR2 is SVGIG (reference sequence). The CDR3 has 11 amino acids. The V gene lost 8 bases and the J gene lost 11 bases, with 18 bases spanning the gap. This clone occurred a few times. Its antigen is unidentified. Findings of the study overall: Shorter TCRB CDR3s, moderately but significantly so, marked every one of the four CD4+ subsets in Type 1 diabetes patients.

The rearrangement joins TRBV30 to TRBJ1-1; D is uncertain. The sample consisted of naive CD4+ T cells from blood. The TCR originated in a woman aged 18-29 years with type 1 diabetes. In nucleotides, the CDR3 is TGTGCCCGTGAGGAGGGCCGTCGGGCTTTCTTT. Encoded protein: CAREEGRRAFF.